The clone carrying this TCR beta chain occurred many times. This entry is derived from a study of blood T cells in healthy people across ages. Peripheral blood from each donor was collected in a volume of 8 to 10 milliliters. In each sample, at least 7 million PBMCs were isolated. A second PCR, run for about 6 to 12 cycles, used a sample-barcoded 5' primer plus a J-beta primer mix. TCRdb analysed the 5' RACE reads with MiXCR anew, one entry per CDR3 protein. The sample holds 790,000 or so distinct CDR3 sequences, 56% seen once. Trimming at V came to 4 bases and at J to 3 bases, leaving 5 bases not matched to a gene. This CDR3 comprises 14 residues. Germline lookup yields CDR1 SEHNR and CDR2 FQNEAQ (reference sequence).

The TCR comes from a man in his forties or fifties in good health. The sample taken for sequencing was blood. The V and J genes are TRBV7-9 and TRBJ2-7, with 8 bases identical to TRBD1. The CDR3 reads CASSYGTGGYEQYF. CDR3 DNA sequence: TGTGCCAGCAGCTACGGGACAGGTGGCTACGAGCAGTACTTC.